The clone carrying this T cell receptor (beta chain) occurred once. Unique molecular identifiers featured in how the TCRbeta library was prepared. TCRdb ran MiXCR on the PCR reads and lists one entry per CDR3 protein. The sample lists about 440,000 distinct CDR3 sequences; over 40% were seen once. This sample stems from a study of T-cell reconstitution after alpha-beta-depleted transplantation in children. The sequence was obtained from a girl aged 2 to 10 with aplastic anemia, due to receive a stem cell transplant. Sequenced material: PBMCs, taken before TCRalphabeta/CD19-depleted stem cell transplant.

The CDR3 is CSARAGSSTQYF. DNA of the CDR3: TGCAGTGCTAGAGCGGGTAGTTCTACGCAGTATTTT. This sequence joins TRBV20-1 and TRBJ2-3; D ambiguous. The CDR3 has 12 amino acids. The germline V and J ends were trimmed by 1 base and 8 bases, with 10 bases remaining between them. The germline V gene encodes CDR1 DFQATT and CDR2 SNEGSKA (reference sequence).